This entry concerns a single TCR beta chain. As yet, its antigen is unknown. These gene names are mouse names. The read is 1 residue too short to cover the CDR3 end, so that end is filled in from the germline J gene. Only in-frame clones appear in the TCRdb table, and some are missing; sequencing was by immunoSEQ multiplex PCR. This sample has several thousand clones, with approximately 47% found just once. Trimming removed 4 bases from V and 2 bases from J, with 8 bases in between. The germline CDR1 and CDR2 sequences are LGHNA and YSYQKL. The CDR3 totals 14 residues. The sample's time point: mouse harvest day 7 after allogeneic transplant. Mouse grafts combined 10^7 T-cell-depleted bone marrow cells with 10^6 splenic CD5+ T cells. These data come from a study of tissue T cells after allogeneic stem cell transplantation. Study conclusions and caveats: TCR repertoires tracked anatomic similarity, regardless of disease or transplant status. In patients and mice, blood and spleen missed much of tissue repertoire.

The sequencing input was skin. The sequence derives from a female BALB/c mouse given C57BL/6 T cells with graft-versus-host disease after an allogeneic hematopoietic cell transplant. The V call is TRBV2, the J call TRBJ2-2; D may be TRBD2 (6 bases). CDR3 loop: CASSPGGNTGQLYF. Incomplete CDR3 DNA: TGTGCCAGCAGCCCGGGGGGTAACACCGGGCAGCTCTAC. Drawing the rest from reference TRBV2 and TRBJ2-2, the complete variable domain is DPKIIQKPKYLVAVTGSEKILICEQYLGHNAMYWYRQSAKKPLEFMFSYSYQKLMDNQTASSRFQPQSSKKNHLDLQITALKPDDSATYFCASSPGGNTGQLYFGEGSKLTVL.